This TCR beta chain was profiled in a study of blood T cell repertoires in COVID-19. Looking at the study overall: Acute-phase and convalescent COVID-19 samples originated in the United States, Italy and Spain. Nucleic acid was either cDNA or gDNA, and it came from T cells, B-cell-depleted T cells, or PBMCs.

Looked up from germline, CDR1 is KGHSH and CDR2 is LQKENI. The CDR3 totals 15 residues. Trimming stripped 1 base from V and 2 bases from J, with 9 bases between. TCRdb's copy holds only in-frame clones and misses some; the assay was immunoSEQ multiplex PCR. This table has fewer than 180,000 clones, 87% appearing once. The V call is TRBV18, the J call TRBJ2-1, with D perhaps matching TRBD1 (6 bases). This TCR came from a woman aged 55-69 years with active or convalescent COVID-19. Sequencing was performed on peripheral blood. For the CDR3, the DNA is TGTGCCAGCTCACCACAGGGGGTGACCTACAATGAGCAGTTCTTC. It encodes CASSPQGVTYNEQFF.